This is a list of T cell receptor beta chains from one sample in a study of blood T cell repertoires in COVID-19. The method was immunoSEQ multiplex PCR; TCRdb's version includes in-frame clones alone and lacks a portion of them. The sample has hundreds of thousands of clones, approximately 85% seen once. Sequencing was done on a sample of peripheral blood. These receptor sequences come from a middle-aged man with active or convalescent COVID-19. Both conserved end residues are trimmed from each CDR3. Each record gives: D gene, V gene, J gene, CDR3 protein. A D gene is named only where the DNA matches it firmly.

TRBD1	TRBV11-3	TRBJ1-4	ASSLGGQGRDEKLF
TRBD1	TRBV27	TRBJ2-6	ASSPTTGGSYSGANVLT
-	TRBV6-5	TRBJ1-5	ASSYSRDLQPQH
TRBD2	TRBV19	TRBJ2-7	ASSKKMGLAGGEQY
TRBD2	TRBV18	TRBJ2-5	ASSPLAGEETQY
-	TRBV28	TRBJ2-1	ASSLFTGYNEQF
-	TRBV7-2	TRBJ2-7	ASSLQGYEQY
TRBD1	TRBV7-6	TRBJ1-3	ASSSPGQSRGNTIY
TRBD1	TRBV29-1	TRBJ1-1	SALYRQGAGEAF
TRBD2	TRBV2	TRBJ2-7	ASSVTERDDMNEQY
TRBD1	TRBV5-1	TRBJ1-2	ASRPEPGQGGGYT
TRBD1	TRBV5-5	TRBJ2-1	ASSLRTGGFYNEQF
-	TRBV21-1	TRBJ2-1	ASHMMAGRYNEQF
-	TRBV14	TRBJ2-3	ASSQEGAADTQY
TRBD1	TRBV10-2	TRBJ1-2	AVRDRGDGYT
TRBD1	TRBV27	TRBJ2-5	ASSFQGAQETQY
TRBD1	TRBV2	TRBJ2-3	ARNRGSTDTQY
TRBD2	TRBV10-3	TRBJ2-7	AISPRGGPGGEQY
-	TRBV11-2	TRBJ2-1	ASSPLWRQANEQF
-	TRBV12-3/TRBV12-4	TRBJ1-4	ASSSNTDEKLF
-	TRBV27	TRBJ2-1	ASSLTSAYNEQF
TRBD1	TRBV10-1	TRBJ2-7	ASRGQGTREQY
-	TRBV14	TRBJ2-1	ASSQVHLGEQF
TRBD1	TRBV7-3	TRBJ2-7	ASSATGTYEQY
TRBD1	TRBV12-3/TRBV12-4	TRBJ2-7	ASSQTGGYEQY
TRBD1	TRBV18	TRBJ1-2	ASSPLAPAVKGGWMGYT
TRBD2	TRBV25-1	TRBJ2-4	ASSESKRESDIQY
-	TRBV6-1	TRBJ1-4	ASSDPGHFLATNEKLF
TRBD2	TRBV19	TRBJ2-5	ASSSQTSGSRETQY
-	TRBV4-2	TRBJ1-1	ASSQVVGGDTEAF
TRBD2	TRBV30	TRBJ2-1	AWGAGLAPYNEQF
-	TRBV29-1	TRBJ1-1	SVRGHQNTEAF
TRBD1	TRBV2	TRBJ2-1	ASSGGTGSSYNEQF
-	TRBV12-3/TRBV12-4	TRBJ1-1	ASTLFRRTEAF
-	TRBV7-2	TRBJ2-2	ASSPQGTGELF
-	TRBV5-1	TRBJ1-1	ASRPRVRAAEAF
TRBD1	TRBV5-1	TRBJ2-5	ASSSSTGWGMATQY
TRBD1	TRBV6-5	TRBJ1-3	ASSPRTGGNTIY
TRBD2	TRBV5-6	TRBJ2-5	ASSSGLAGGQETQY
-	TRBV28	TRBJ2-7	ASSLDLSYEQY
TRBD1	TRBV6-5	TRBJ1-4	ASRLRDRGEKLF
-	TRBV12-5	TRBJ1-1	ASGPYATEAF
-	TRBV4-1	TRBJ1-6	ASSQDNGRDSPLH
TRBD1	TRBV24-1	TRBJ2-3	ATSDPWTGTTDTQY
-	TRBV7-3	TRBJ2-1	ASSSPDLVPGLINEQF
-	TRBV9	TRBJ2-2	ASSFTSGTGELF
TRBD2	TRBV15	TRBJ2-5	ATSMERGQETQY
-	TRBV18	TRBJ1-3	ASSPPSLGNTIY